This T cell receptor beta chain was retrieved from a study of cytomegalovirus exposure and HLA in healthy donors. A multiplex PCR was run with 60 Vbeta primers and 13 Jbeta primers. The assay was immunoSEQ multiplex PCR, and TCRdb's table has in-frame clones only and misses some. The sample includes about 160,000 clones, 65% to 85% of them seen just once. The sample consisted of PBMCs. The source is a male donor in good health and CMV-seronegative.

The CDR3, as DNA: TGTGCCAGCAGCTGGGGACAGGGAGGAGACTCCTACAATGAGCAGTTCTTC. This gives the protein CASSWGQGGDSYNEQFF. The chain employs TRBV13 and TRBJ2-1, with 9 bases fitting TRBD1. J gave up 0 bases and V 4 bases, and 7 bases lay outside the gene matches. Per the germline V gene, CDR1 is PRHDT and CDR2 is FYEKMQ (reference sequence). The CDR3 is made up of 17 amino acids.